Shown below are 15 T cell receptor beta chains from a single sample sequenced in a study of T cells after posttransplantation cyclophosphamide. TCRdb's table, derived via immunoSEQ multiplex PCR, lists solely in-frame clones and lacks some. The sample has over 10,000 clones; under 2.5% are singletons. Treatment was busulfan-fludarabine conditioning, a marrow graft, and cyclophosphamide on days +3 and +4. The starting material was PBMCs, obtained after allogeneic stem cell transplant with posttransplant cyclophosphamide. These TCRs come from a male patient aged 25 to 39 who received an allogeneic stem cell transplant from a related donor, was CMV-positive, and had no GVHD. The graft donor may account for some of the T cells.

The CDR3 region is CASSLVSEDNEQFF. The CDR3 DNA reads TGTGCCAGCAGCTTAGTCTCGGAGGACAATGAGCAGTTCTTC. This sequence joins TRBV11-2 and TRBJ2-1; maybe TRBD2 (5 bases). The CDR3 spans 14 residues. With 1 base removed from V and 5 bases from J, the gap between germline ends came to 9 bases. Germline loops: CDR1 SGHAT, CDR2 FQNNGV.

This rearrangement joins TRBV6-1 to TRBJ2-1; 10 bases line up with TRBD1. Germline V gene lookup returns CDR1 MNHNS and CDR2 SASEGT. Trimming at V came to 8 bases and at J to 5 bases, leaving 9 bases not matched to a gene. The CDR3 sequence is 15 residues long. The CDR3 bases are TGTGCCAGCCCTGGCGACAGGGGGCGCAACAATGAGCAGTTCTTC. Translating gives CASPGDRGRNNEQFF.

In its sample, this clone was seen a few times. V and J are TRBV19 and TRBJ1-2; D may be TRBD1 (6 bases). Trimming removed 7 bases at V and 8 bases at J, with 23 bases between. CDR1 is LNHDA, CDR2 SQIVND, per germline (reference sequence). There are 15 residues in the CDR3. The DNA of the CDR3 is TGTGCCAGTACTGATGGGGGGGGCAGAGGAGTCGGCTACACCTTC. It specifies CASTDGGGRGVGYTF.

The chain links TRBV27 to TRBJ1-6, with D unresolved. Germline assignment: CDR1 MNHEY and CDR2 SMNVEV (reference sequence). The CDR3 is made up of 16 amino acids. Trimming pared 3 bases from V and 0 bases from J, leaving 9 bases between. The CDR3: CASSFEGSSYNSPLHF. Written as DNA, the CDR3 is TGTGCCAGCAGTTTTGAGGGAAGCTCCTATAATTCACCCCTCCACTTT.

The chain carries TRBV2 and TRBJ2-2; D is ambiguous. From germline, CDR1 is SNHLY and CDR2 FYNNEI. The germline V and J ends were trimmed by 7 bases and 1 base, with 10 bases remaining between them. The CDR3 is made up of 14 amino acids. CDR3 region: CASMGRMNTGELFF. CDR3 coding DNA: TGTGCCAGCATGGGCAGAATGAACACCGGGGAGCTGTTTTTT.

In DNA, the CDR3 is TGTGCCAGCAGCTTAGGAGGAGAATGGTACGAGCAGTACTTC. Translated: CASSLGGEWYEQYF. The V and J genes are TRBV7-9 and TRBJ2-7; D not resolved. CDR3 length: 14 residues. The germline V gene has CDR1 SEHNR and CDR2 FQNEAQ (reference sequence). With 1 base removed from V and 4 bases from J, the gap between germline ends came to 11 bases.

This clone was observed a handful of times. In nucleotides, the CDR3 is TGTGCCAGCAGTTTATATTCAGGGGGCGAGCAGTACTTC. Its protein product is CASSLYSGGEQYF. This chain joins TRBV28 and TRBJ2-7; 7 bases match TRBD1. The J segment lost 6 bases and the V segment lost 1 base, leaving 3 bases of the junction unmatched. Looked up from germline, CDR1 is MDHEN and CDR2 is SYDVKM. This CDR3 has 13 amino acids.

This clone has a handful of counts. The V gene is TRBV7-6, the J gene TRBJ2-2, with D tentatively TRBD1 (5 bases). V was trimmed by 5 bases and J by 6 bases, leaving 10 bases between them. This CDR3 contains 13 residues. Germline V gene data show CDR1 as SGHVS and CDR2 as FNYEAQ. The CDR3, as DNA: TGTGCCAGCAGCCTCCTAGGGGCCGGGGAGCTGTTTTTT. Protein sequence: CASSLLGAGELFF.

With respect to this clone: One junction end disagrees with the germline gene, perhaps due to a read error. The chain combines TRBV5-6 with TRBJ1-1; D remains unclear. The CDR3 has 17 residues. Germline values: CDR1 SGHDT, CDR2 YYEEEE. The CDR3 bases are TGTGCCAGCAGTTTGGACCTAACTACCGCTTTAAATACTGAAGCTTTCTTT. Amino acid sequence: CASSLDLTTALNTEAFF.

V and J are TRBV7-9 and TRBJ2-1, with 8 bases that match TRBD1. The V and J ends lost 5 bases and 15 bases, in that order; junction bases with no gene match: 12. This CDR3 has 13 residues. Germline V gene lookup returns CDR1 SEHNR and CDR2 FQNEAQ (reference sequence). CDR3 DNA: TGTGCCAGCAGCCCACCACCAGGACAGGGATTGTTCTTC. Translation: CASSPPPGQGLFF.

This clone was observed a handful of times. The V call is TRBV7-2, the J call TRBJ2-3; D is unclear. V lost 0 bases to trimming and J lost 3 bases, with 7 bases between them. This CDR3 region has 14 residues. Germline-derived CDR1 and CDR2 are SGHTA and FQGNSA. For the CDR3, the DNA is TGTGCCAGCAGCTTAGCGCACGGTACAGATACGCAGTATTTT. This encodes CASSLAHGTDTQYF.

V gene TRBV4-1 combines with J gene TRBJ2-5; the D is unclear. V was trimmed by 3 bases and J by 5 bases, leaving 10 bases between them. In germline, CDR1 is MGHRA, CDR2 YSYEKL. The CDR3 consists of 13 residues. The CDR3 DNA is TGCGCCAGCAGCCATGTTAGCCAGGAGACCCAGTACTTC. It yields the protein CASSHVSQETQYF.

The chain employs TRBV7-8 and TRBJ2-1, with a weak D call TRBD2 (5 bases). Germline CDR1 reads SGHVS; CDR2 reads FQNEAQ. Trimming shortened V by 3 bases and J by 14 bases, and 26 bases separated the two germline ends. The CDR3 sequence is 16 residues long. CDR3 sequence (DNA): TGTGCCAGCAGCTTTTTAGCGTCCCCGGTTCGGCCCACCAAGTTCTTC. This translates into CASSFLASPVRPTKFF.

The V call is TRBV27, the J call TRBJ2-6; D gene uncertain. Trimming removed 6 bases from V and 0 bases from J, with 6 bases in between. Germline-derived CDR1 and CDR2 are MNHEY and SMNVEV (reference sequence). The CDR3 runs to 14 residues. CDR3 sequence: CASRQFSGANVLTF. CDR3 nucleotides: TGTGCCAGCAGACAGTTCTCTGGGGCCAACGTCCTGACTTTC.

The V gene is TRBV5-6, the J gene TRBJ2-6; 8 bases match TRBD1. V lost 2 bases and J lost 3; bases outside the gene matches: 13. Looked up from germline, CDR1 is SGHDT and CDR2 is YYEEEE. The CDR3 length is 19 residues. The CDR3 sequence: CASSLLGQGGLVGANVLTF. CDR3 sequence (DNA): TGTGCCAGCAGCTTACTTGGACAGGGAGGTCTAGTTGGGGCCAACGTCCTGACTTTC.